The clone carrying this T cell receptor (beta chain) has a single count. These data originate in a study of early T cells in non-severe SARS-CoV-2 infection. Across the study: Unpaired chains resulted from sequencing bulk RNA of unsorted whole blood.

Attachment of unique molecular identifiers to individual cDNA molecules was performed. TCRdb fed the 5' RACE reads into MiXCR, producing one record per CDR3 protein. The sample gives 87,000 or so distinct CDR3 sequences, around 13% of which show up once; roughly 6.5% is in the top ten. CDR1 and CDR2 from the germline V gene are SNHLY and FYNNEI. The ends lost 9 bases at V and 7 bases at J; junction bases unmatched: 7. The CDR3 is made up of 12 amino acids. The TCR originated in an adult who was a healthcare worker with PCR-confirmed SARS-CoV-2 infection or an uninfected control (not recorded which). This chain uses TRBV2 with TRBJ1-2, with 8 bases matching TRBD1. Sequences were obtained from whole blood. The chain's CDR3 is CARTGDYSGYTF. In DNA form, the CDR3 reads TGTGCCAGGACAGGGGATTATTCTGGCTACACCTTC.